These 16 T cell receptor beta chains originate from one sample sequenced in a study of EBV T-cell therapy then PD-1 blockade in nasopharyngeal carcinoma. Assay used: immunoSEQ multiplex PCR; TCRdb lists only in-frame clones, some missing. Of roughly 20,000 clones in the sample, approximately 88% were seen once. No antigen is known for these receptors. As for treatment: AdE1-LMPpoly-expanded autologous EBV-specific T-cell therapy followed by anti-PD-1 nivolumab. This specimen consisted of CD8+ T cells from blood, obtained around day 33 from a patient whose treatment included autologous EBV-specific T cells and nivolumab. The receptors originated from a man aged 40-55 years with nasopharyngeal carcinoma.

The chain links TRBV7-9 to TRBJ2-7; D possibly corresponds to TRBD1 (5 bases). Germline assignment: CDR1 SEHNR and CDR2 FQNEAQ (reference sequence). The CDR3 runs 16 residues. V was clipped by 1 base and J by 4 bases, with 17 bases between them. The CDR3 is CASSLVLGHSYYEQYF. CDR3 in DNA: TGTGCCAGCAGCTTAGTGTTGGGGCATTCCTATTACGAGCAGTACTTC. Supplemented by reference TRBV7-9 and TRBJ2-7, the full variable domain reads DTGVSQNPRHKITKRGQNVTFRCDPISEHNRLYWYRQTLGQGPEFLTYFQNEAQLEKSRLLSDRFSAERPKGSFSTLEIQRTEQGDSAMYLCASSLVLGHSYYEQYFGPGTRLTVT.

V gene TRBV6-5 combines with J gene TRBJ1-2; D not resolved. The germline gives CDR1 MNHEY, CDR2 SVGAGI. This CDR3 has 15 amino acids. V gave up 5 bases and J gave up 0 bases, with 13 bases separating them. CDR3 nucleotide sequence: TGTGCCAGCAGTCCCCGGACTGATCCTAACTATGGCTACACCTTC. It codes for CASSPRTDPNYGYTF.

The chain employs TRBV4-1 and TRBJ2-7, with D possibly TRBD2 on 6 matching bases. The V and J ends lost 0 bases and 7 bases respectively, with 19 bases between them. The CDR3 loop spans 16 amino acids. The germline gives CDR1 MGHRA, CDR2 YSYEKL. The CDR3: CASSQEVYGSRGEQYF. CDR3 nucleotide sequence: TGCGCCAGCAGCCAAGAAGTGTACGGATCACGGGGGGAGCAGTACTTC.

CDR3 nucleotides: TGTGCCAGCAGTTACTCGAGTGGGGTTGAAGCTTTCTTT. Its translation: CASSYSSGVEAFF. The V gene is TRBV6-5, the J gene TRBJ1-1; no firm D call. Germline V lookup: CDR1 MNHEY, CDR2 SVGAGI. This CDR3 is built from 13 residues. The germline V and J ends were trimmed by 0 bases and 7 bases, with 9 bases remaining between them.

This clone was observed a single time. The V and J genes are TRBV24-1 and TRBJ2-5; D is perhaps TRBD2 (6 bases). The germline CDR1 and CDR2 sequences are KGHDR and SFDVKD. The CDR3 is made up of 15 amino acids. The V and J ends lost 4 bases and 5 bases respectively, with 16 bases between them. This CDR3 reads CATSDSGLIRETQYF. DNA of the CDR3: TGTGCCACCAGTGACTCGGGACTCATAAGGGAGACCCAGTACTTC.

Here the CDR3 DNA reads TGTGCCAGCAGCGTAGCTTCCGGGACTAGCGGGACCTACGAGCAGTACTTC. It is translated as CASSVASGTSGTYEQYF. The genes are TRBV9 and TRBJ2-7, with 13 bases lining up with TRBD2. V shed 0 bases and J 2 bases; nucleotides not matched to a gene: 5. The germline CDR1 and CDR2 sequences are SGDLS and YYNGEE. The CDR3 sequence is 17 residues long. Full variable domain (remainder filled in from reference TRBV9 and TRBJ2-7): DSGVTQTPKHLITATGQRVTLRCSPRSGDLSVYWYQQSLDQGLQFLIQYYNGEERAKGNILERFSAQQFPDLHSELNLSSLELGDSALYFCASSVASGTSGTYEQYFGPGTRLTVT.

The rearrangement joins TRBV6-5 to TRBJ1-6; D is unclear. Germline V gene lookup returns CDR1 MNHEY and CDR2 SVGAGI. The CDR3 extends over 16 amino acids. Deletions cut 4 bases from V and 0 bases from J, with 10 bases between. The CDR3 loop is CASSSWVGSYNSPLHF. In nucleotides, the CDR3 is TGTGCCAGCAGTTCGTGGGTGGGCTCCTATAATTCACCCCTCCACTTT.

V is TRBV7-9 and J is TRBJ2-7; D not certain. Trimming stripped 7 bases from V and 5 bases from J, with 18 bases between. Germline CDR1 reads SEHNR; CDR2 reads FQNEAQ (reference sequence). This CDR3 region has 14 residues. CDR3 in amino acids: CASTYRSFRDEQYF. The CDR3, as DNA: TGTGCCAGCACCTACAGATCCTTTAGGGACGAGCAGTACTTC.

The chain couples TRBV4-1 to TRBJ2-7; D ambiguous. This CDR3 contains 14 residues. Between the trimmed V and J ends, which lost 0 bases and 12 bases, there was a span of 18 bases. Germline CDR1 is MGHRA and CDR2 is YSYEKL. CDR3 sequence: CASSQDAFSMILYF. DNA for the CDR3: TGCGCCAGCAGCCAAGATGCGTTTAGCATGATCCTGTACTTC.

The CDR3 protein is CASSPPAKNIQYF. The CDR3 coding sequence is TGTGCCAGCAGCCCTCCCGCCAAAAACATTCAGTACTTC. This rearrangement joins TRBV7-9 to TRBJ2-4; D not certain. V lost 5 bases and J 1 base, leaving 6 bases between the germline ends. The CDR3 totals 13 residues. Looked up from germline, CDR1 is SEHNR and CDR2 is FQNEAQ (reference sequence).

J is TRBJ1-1 and V is TRBV28; possible D gene TRBD1, 5 bases. The CDR3 covers 14 residues. Germline CDR1 and CDR2: MDHEN and SYDVKM. Deletions cut 5 bases from V and 3 bases from J, with 13 bases between. The CDR3 DNA follows: TGTGCCAGCAGTCAAAGGGGATATGACACTGAAGCTTTCTTT. This translates into CASSQRGYDTEAFF.

J is TRBJ2-2 and V is TRBV19; D is ambiguous. This CDR3 spans 13 amino acids. The germline V gene encodes CDR1 LNHDA and CDR2 SQIVND (reference sequence). Trimming removed 7 bases from V and 7 bases from J, with 13 bases in between. The CDR3 nucleotides read TGTGCCAGTACCCAGTGGGGTAGCGGGGAGCTGTTTTTT. This translates into CASTQWGSGELFF.

The chain carries TRBV27 and TRBJ1-5; D might be TRBD1 (5 bases). CDR3 length: 16 residues. Germline lookup yields CDR1 MNHEY and CDR2 SMNVEV (reference sequence). Trimming left V 5 bases short and J 9 bases short, with 23 bases between. CDR3 DNA: TGTGCCAGCAGTCCACGTGGTGGGGCGTTAGCGAGGCCCCAGCATTTT. Translating it yields CASSPRGGALARPQHF.

The J gene is TRBJ2-3, the V gene TRBV4-1; 11 positions agree with TRBD2. The CDR3 consists of 16 residues. V shed 4 bases, J shed 4 bases, and the junction held 7 bases outside the gene matches. The germline V gene encodes CDR1 MGHRA and CDR2 YSYEKL. CDR3 residues: CASSRSSGGNADTQYF. The CDR3 region has the DNA TGCGCCAGCAGCCGGTCTAGCGGGGGGAACGCAGATACGCAGTATTTT.

The chain combines TRBV3-1 (or the pseudogene TRBV3-2) with TRBJ2-5, with a possible D match to TRBD1 (6 bases). The V end lost 10 bases, the J end lost 2 bases, and 32 bases lay between the germline ends. Germline V gene sequence: CDR1 LGHDT, CDR2 YNNKEL (reference sequence). This CDR3 region has 19 residues. The DNA of the CDR3 is TGTGCCACACAGGGTATTCCCCACCCCCGTGCGTGCCGTCAAGAGACCCAGTACTTC. This encodes CATQGIPHPRACRQETQYF.

The chain uses TRBV9 and TRBJ1-2; D ambiguous. The CDR3 is 14 residues long. The germline V and J ends were trimmed by 2 bases and 0 bases, with 8 bases remaining between them. The germline V gene has CDR1 SGDLS and CDR2 YYNGEE. In DNA, the CDR3 is TGTGCCAGCAGCGTGGAGGCGGCTAACTATGGCTACACCTTC. Translation: CASSVEAANYGYTF.